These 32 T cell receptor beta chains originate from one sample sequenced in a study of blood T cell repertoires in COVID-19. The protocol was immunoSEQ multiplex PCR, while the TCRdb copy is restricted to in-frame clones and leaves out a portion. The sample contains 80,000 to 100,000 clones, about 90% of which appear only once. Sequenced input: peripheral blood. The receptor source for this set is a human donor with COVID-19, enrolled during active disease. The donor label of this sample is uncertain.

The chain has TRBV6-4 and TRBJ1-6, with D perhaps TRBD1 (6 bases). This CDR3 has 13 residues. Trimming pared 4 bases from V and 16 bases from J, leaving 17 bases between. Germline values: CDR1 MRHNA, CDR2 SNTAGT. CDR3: CASSAHARGQLHF. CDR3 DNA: TGTGCCAGCAGTGCCCACGCCAGGGGCCAGCTCCACTTT.

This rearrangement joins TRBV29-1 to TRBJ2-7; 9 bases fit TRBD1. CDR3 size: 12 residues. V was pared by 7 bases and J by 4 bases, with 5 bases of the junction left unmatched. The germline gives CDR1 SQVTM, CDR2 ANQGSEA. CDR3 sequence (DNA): TGCAGCGACCGGGACAGGGTATACGAGCAGTACTTC. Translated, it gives CSDRDRVYEQYF.

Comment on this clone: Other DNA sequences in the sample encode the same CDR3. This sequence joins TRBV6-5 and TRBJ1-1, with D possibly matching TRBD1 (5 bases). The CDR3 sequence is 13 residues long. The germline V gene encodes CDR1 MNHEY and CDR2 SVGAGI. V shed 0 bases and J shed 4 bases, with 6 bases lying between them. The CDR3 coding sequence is TGTGCCAGCAGTTACTCGGGGGGCACTGAAGCTTTCTTT. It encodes CASSYSGGTEAFF.

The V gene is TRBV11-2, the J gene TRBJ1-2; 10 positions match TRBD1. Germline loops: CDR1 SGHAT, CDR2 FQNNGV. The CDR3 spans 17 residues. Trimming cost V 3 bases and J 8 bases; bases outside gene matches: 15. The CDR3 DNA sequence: TGTGCCAGCAGCTTCACCGAAGGGACAGGGGAATCAGGGGGCTACACCTTC. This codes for CASSFTEGTGESGGYTF.

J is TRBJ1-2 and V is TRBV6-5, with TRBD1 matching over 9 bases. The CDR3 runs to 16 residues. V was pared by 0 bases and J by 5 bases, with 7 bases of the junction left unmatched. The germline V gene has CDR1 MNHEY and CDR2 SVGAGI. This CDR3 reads CASSYSTTGGEYGYTF. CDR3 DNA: TGTGCCAGCAGTTACTCGACGACAGGGGGGGAATATGGCTACACCTTC.

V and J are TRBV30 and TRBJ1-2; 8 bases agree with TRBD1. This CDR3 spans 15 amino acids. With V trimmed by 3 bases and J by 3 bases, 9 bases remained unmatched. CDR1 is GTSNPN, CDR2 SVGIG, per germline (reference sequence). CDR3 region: CAWRPGTGFDYGYTF. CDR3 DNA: TGTGCCTGGAGACCTGGGACAGGATTTGACTATGGCTACACCTTC. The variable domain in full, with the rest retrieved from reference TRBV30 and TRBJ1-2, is SQTIHQWPATLVQPVGSPLSLECTVEGTSNPNLYWYRQAAGRGLQLLFYSVGIGQISSEVPQNLSASRPQDRQFILSSKKLLLSDSGFYLCAWRPGTGFDYGYTFGSGTRLTVV.

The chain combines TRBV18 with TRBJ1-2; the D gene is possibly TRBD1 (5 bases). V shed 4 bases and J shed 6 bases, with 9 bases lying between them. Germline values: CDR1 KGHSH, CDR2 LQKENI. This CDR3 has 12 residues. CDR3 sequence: CASSLGGDGYTF. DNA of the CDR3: TGTGCCAGCTCACTTGGAGGGGATGGCTACACCTTC.

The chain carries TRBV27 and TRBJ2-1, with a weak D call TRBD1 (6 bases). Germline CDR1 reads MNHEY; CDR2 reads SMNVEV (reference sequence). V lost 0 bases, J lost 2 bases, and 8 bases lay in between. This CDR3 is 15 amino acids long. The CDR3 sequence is CASSLSDSTYNEQFF. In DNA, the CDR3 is TGTGCCAGCAGTTTATCGGACAGTACCTACAATGAGCAGTTCTTC.

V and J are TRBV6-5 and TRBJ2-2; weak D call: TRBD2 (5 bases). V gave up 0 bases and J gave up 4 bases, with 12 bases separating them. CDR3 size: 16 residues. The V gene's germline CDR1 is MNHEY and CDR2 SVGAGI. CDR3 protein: CASSYSLEGGTGELFF. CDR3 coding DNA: TGTGCCAGCAGTTACTCGCTAGAGGGTGGCACCGGGGAGCTGTTTTTT.

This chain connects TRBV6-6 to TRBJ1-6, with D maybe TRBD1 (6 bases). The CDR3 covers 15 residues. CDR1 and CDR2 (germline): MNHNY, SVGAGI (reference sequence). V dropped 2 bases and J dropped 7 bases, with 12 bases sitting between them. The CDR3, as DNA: TGTGCCAGCAGTTACGGGGGGGCGGGGAATTCACCCCTCCACTTT. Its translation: CASSYGGAGNSPLHF.

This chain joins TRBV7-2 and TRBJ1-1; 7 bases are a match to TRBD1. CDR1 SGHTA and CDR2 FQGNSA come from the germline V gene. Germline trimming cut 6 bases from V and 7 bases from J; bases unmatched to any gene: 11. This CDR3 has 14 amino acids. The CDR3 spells CASRILGQFLEAFF. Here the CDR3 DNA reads TGTGCCAGCAGGATTCTGGGACAGTTCCTTGAAGCTTTCTTT.

CDR3 nucleotides: TGTGCCAGCACGGGACAGGGGTTCACCGGGGAGCTGTTTTTT. Translation gives CASTGQGFTGELFF. The chain has TRBV9 and TRBJ2-2; 10 positions agree with TRBD1. CDR1 is SGDLS and CDR2 is YYNGEE in the germline V gene. The CDR3 extends over 14 amino acids. V lost 6 bases, J lost 4 bases, and 3 bases stayed unmatched.

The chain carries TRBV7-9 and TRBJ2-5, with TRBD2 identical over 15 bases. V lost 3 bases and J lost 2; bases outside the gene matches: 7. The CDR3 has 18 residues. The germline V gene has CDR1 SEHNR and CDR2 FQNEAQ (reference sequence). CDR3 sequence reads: CASSFLGLAGGEQETQYF. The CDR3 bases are TGTGCCAGCAGCTTTTTGGGACTAGCGGGGGGTGAACAAGAGACCCAGTACTTC.

The CDR3 region has the DNA TGTGCCAGCAGCCAGAATTCAGGTTGGACAGGGGGCAACTACAATGAGCAGTTCTTC. This encodes CASSQNSGWTGGNYNEQFF. The V call is TRBV3-1 (or the pseudogene TRBV3-2), the J call TRBJ2-1, with 11 nucleotides matching TRBD1. In germline, CDR1 is LGHDT, CDR2 YNNKEL (reference sequence). V shed 3 bases, J shed 3 bases, and the junction held 13 bases outside the gene matches. The CDR3 contains 19 residues.

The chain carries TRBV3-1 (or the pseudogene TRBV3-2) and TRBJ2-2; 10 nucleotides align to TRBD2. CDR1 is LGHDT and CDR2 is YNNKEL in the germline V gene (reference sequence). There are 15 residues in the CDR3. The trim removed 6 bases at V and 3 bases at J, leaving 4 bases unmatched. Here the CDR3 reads CASRASGSYTGELFF. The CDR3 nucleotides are TGTGCCAGCAGGGCTAGCGGGAGTTACACCGGGGAGCTGTTTTTT.

CDR3 DNA: TGTGCCAGCAGCTTCGATGGGCTGGACTCACCTTTGGCCGGAAACACCATATATTTT. As protein: CASSFDGLDSPLAGNTIYF. The rearrangement joins TRBV11-2 to TRBJ1-3; D remains unclear. The CDR3 extends over 19 amino acids. V was cut by 3 bases and J by 4 bases, with 25 bases left in between. The germline V gene encodes CDR1 SGHAT and CDR2 FQNNGV.

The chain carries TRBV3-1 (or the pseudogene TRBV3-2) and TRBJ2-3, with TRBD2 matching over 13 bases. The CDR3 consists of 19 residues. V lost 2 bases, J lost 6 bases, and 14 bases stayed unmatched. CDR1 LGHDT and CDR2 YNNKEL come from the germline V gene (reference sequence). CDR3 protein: CASSQSWGTSGTSGDTQYF. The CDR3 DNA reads TGTGCCAGCAGCCAATCCTGGGGGACTAGCGGGACTTCAGGGGATACGCAGTATTTT.

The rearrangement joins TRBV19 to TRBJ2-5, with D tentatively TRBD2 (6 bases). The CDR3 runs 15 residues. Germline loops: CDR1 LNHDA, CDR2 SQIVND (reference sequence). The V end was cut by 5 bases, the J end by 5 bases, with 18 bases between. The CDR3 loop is CASSVSLEGLETQYF. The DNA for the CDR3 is TGTGCCAGTAGTGTCTCTCTGGAGGGGCTCGAGACCCAGTACTTC.

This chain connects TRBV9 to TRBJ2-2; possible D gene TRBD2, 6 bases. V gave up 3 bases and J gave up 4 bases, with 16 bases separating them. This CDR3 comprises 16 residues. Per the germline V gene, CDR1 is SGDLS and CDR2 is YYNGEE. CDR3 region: CASSARRDSFTGELFF. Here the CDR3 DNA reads TGTGCCAGCAGCGCCCGGCGGGACTCCTTCACCGGGGAGCTGTTTTTT.

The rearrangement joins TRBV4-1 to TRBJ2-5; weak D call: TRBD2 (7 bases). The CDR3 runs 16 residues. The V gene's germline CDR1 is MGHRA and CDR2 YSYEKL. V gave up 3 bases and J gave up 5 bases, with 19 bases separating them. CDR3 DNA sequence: TGCGCCAGCAGCCATGTCCCGGGGGGCTCCAGGGAGACCCAGTACTTC. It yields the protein CASSHVPGGSRETQYF.

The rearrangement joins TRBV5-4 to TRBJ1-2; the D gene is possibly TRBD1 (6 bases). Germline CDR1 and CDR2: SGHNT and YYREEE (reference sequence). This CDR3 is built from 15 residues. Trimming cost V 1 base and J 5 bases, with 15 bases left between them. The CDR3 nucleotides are TGTGCCAGCAGCTTGTTACGGGACACGGGATATGGCTACACCTTC. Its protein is CASSLLRDTGYGYTF.

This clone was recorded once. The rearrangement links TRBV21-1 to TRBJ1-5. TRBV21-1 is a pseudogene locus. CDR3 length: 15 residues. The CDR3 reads CASSKGGGLHQPQHF. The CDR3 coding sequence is TGTGCCAGCAGCAAAGGGGGAGGACTCCATCAGCCCCAGCATTTT.

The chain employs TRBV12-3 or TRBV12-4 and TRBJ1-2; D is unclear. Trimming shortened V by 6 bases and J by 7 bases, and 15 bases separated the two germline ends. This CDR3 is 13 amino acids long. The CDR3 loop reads CASSPGRETGYTF. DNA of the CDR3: TGTGCCAGCAGCCCCGGACGGGAAACTGGCTACACCTTC.

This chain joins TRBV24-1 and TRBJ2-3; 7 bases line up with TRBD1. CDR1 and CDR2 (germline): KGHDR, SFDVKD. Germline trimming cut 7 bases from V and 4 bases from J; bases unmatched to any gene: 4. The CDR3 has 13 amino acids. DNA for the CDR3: TGTGCCACCAGCGTTGACAGGGCAGATACGCAGTATTTT. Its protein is CATSVDRADTQYF.

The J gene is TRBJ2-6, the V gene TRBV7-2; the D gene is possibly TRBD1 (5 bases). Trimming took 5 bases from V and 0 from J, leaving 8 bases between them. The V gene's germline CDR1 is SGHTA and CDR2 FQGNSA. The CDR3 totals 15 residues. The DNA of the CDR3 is TGTGCCAGCAGCCCTCAGGGCTCTGGGGCCAACGTCCTGACTTTC. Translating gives CASSPQGSGANVLTF.

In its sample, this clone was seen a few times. The CDR3 DNA follows: TGTGCCAGCTCACCCGGACAGGGTCTGGGTCGGGGCTACACCTTC. It encodes CASSPGQGLGRGYTF. This chain links TRBV18 with TRBJ1-2; 8 positions match TRBD1. The CDR3 consists of 15 residues. With V trimmed by 3 bases and J by 8 bases, 11 bases remained unmatched. The germline gives CDR1 KGHSH, CDR2 LQKENI. Drawing the rest from reference TRBV18 and TRBJ1-2, the complete variable domain is NAGVMQNPRHLVRRRGQEARLRCSPMKGHSHVYWYRQLPEEGLKFMVYLQKENIIDESGMPKERFSAEFPKEGPSILRIQQVVRGDSAAYFCASSPGQGLGRGYTFGSGTRLTVV.

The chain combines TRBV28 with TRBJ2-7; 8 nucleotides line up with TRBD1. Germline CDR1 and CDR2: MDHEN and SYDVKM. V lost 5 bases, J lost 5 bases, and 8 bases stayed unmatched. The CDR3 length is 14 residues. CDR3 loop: CASSIDRGFDEQYF. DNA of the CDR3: TGTGCCAGCAGTATCGACAGGGGTTTCGACGAGCAGTACTTC.

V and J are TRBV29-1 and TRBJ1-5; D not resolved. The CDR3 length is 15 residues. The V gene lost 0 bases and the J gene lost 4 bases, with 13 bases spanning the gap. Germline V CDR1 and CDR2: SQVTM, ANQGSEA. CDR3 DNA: TGCAGCGTTGAAGAGAGGTACGTCCCGAATCAGCCCCAGCATTTT. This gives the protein CSVEERYVPNQPQHF.

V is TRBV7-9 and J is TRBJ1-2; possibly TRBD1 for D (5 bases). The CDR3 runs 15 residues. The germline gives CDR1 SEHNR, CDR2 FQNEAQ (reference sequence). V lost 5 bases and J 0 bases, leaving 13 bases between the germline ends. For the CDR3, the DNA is TGTGCCAGCAGCCAGTCAGGGTCCTCTAACTATGGCTACACCTTC. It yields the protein CASSQSGSSNYGYTF.

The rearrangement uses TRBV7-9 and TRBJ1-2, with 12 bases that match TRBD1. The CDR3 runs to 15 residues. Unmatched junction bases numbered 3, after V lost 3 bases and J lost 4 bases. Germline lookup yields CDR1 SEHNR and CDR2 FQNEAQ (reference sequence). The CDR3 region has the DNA TGTGCCAGCAGCTTGGGACAGGGGGCGGGCTATGGCTACACCTTC. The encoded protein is CASSLGQGAGYGYTF.

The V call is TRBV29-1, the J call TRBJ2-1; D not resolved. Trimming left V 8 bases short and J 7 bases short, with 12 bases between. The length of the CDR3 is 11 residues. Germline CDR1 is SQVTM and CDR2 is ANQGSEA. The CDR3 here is CSHILGNEQFF. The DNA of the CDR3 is TGCAGCCACATCCTCGGGAATGAGCAGTTCTTC.

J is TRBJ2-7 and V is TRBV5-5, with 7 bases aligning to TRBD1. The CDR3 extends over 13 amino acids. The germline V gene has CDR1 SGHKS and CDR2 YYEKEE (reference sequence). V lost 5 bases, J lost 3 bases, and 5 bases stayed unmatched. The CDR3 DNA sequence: TGTGCCAGCAGGATGACAGGGAACTACGAGCAGTACTTC. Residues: CASRMTGNYEQYF. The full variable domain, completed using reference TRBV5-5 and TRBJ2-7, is DAGVTQSPTHLIKTRGQQVTLRCSPISGHKSVSWYQQVLGQGPQFIFQYYEKEERGRGNFPDRFSARQFPNYSSELNVNALLLGDSALYLCASRMTGNYEQYFGPGTRLTVT.